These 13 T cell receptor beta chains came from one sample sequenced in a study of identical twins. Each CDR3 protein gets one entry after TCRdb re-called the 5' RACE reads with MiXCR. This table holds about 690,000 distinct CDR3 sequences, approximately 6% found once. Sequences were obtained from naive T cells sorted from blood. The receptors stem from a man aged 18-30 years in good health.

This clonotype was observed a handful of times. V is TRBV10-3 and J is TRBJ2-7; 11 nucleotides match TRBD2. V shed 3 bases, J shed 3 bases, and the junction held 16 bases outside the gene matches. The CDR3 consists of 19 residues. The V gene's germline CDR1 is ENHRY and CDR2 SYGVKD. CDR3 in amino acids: CAISDPSGGRLAGFYEQYF. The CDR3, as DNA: TGTGCCATCAGTGATCCATCGGGAGGGAGACTAGCGGGATTCTACGAGCAGTACTTC.

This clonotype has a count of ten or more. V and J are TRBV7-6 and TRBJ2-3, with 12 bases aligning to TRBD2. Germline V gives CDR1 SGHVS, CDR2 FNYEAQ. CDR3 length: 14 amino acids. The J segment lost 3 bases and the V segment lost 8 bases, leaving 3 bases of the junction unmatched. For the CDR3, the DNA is TGTGCCAGCGGAGGACTAGCGGGAACAGATACGCAGTATTTT. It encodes CASGGLAGTDTQYF.

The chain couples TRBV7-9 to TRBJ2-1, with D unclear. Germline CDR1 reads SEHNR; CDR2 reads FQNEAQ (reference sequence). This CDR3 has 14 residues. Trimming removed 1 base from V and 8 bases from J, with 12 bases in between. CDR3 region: CASSLVDSKDEQFF. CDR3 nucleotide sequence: TGTGCCAGCAGCTTAGTAGATTCGAAAGATGAGCAGTTCTTC.

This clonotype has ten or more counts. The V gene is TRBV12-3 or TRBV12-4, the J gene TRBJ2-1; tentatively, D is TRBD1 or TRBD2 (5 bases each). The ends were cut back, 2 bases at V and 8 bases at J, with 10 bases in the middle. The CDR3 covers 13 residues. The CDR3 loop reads CASSLSGDDEQFF. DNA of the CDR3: TGTGCCAGCAGTTTATCTGGGGACGATGAGCAGTTCTTC.

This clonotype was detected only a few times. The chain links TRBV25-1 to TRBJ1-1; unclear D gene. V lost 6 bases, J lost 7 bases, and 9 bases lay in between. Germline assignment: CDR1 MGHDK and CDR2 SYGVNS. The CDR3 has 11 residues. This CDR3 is CASSSRREAFF. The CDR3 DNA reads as TGTGCCAGCAGCTCACGCCGTGAAGCTTTCTTT.

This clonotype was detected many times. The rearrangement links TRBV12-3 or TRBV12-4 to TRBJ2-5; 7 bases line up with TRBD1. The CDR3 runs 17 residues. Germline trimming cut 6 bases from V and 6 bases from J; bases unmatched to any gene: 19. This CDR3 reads CASSARHRGGGAKTQYF. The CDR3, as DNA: TGTGCCAGCAGCGCGCGCCACAGGGGTGGTGGTGCGAAGACCCAGTACTTC.

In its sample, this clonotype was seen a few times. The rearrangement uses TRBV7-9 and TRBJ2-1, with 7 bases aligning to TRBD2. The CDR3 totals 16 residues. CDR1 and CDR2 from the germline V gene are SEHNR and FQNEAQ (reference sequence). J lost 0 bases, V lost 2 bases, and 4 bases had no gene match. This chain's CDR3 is CASSLIGGSSYNEQFF. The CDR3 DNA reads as TGTGCCAGCAGCTTAATCGGCGGGAGCTCCTACAATGAGCAGTTCTTC.

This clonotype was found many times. The CDR3 DNA reads as TGCAGTGCTATTAGCGGGACCTTGAACACCGGGGAGCTGTTTTTT. Protein sequence: CSAISGTLNTGELFF. The chain joins TRBV20-1 to TRBJ2-2; the match to TRBD2 covers 8 bases. The CDR3 consists of 15 residues. Germline V gene lookup returns CDR1 DFQATT and CDR2 SNEGSKA (reference sequence). The V gene end was trimmed by 4 bases and the J gene end by 1 base; junction bases not matched to a gene: 5.

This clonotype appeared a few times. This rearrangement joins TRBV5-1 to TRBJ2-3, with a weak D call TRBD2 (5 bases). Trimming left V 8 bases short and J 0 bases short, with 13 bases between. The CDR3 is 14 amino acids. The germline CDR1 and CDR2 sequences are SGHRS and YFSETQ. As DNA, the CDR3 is TGCGCCAGTCATCGTGGCGGGAGCACAGATACGCAGTATTTT. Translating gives CASHRGGSTDTQYF.

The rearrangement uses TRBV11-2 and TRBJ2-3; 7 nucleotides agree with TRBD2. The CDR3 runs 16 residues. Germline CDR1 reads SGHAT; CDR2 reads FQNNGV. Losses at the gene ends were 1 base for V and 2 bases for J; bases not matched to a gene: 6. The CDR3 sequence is CASSLVRGTLTDTQYF. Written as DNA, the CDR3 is TGTGCCAGCAGCTTAGTGCGGGGGACCCTCACAGATACGCAGTATTTT. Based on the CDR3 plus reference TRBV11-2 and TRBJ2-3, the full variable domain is EAGVAQSPRYKIIEKRQSVAFWCNPISGHATLYWYQQILGQGPKLLIQFQNNGVVDDSQLPKDRFSAERLKGVDSTLKIQPAKLEDSAVYLCASSLVRGTLTDTQYFGPGTRLTVL.

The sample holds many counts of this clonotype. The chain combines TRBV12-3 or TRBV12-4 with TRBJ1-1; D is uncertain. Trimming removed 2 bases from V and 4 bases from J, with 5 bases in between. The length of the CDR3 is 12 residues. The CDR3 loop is CASSLRLTEAFF. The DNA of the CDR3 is TGTGCCAGCAGTTTAAGACTCACTGAAGCTTTCTTT.

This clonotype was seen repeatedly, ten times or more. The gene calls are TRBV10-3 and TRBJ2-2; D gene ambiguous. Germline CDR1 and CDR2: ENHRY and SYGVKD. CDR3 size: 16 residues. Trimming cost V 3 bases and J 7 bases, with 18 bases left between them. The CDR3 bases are TGTGCCATCAGTGAACAGCAGCGAGTAAAATTCGGGGAGCTGTTTTTT. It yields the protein CAISEQQRVKFGELFF.

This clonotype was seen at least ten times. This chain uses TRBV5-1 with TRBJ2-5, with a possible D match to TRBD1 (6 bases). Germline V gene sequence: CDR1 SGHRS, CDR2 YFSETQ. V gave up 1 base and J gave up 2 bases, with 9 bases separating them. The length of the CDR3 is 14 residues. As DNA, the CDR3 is TGCGCCAGCAGCTTGTCAACAGGGCAAGAGACCCAGTACTTC. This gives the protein CASSLSTGQETQYF.